The 3 T cell receptor beta chains given below trace back to one sample, sequenced in a study of blood T cell repertoires in COVID-19. TCRdb's table, derived via immunoSEQ multiplex PCR, lists solely in-frame clones and lacks some. Here the sample spans over 70,000 clones, approximately 82% being singletons. Material: peripheral blood. The receptor set was obtained from a man aged 55 to 70 with acute or convalescent COVID-19.

The chain has TRBV27 and TRBJ1-2; the match to TRBD1 covers 8 bases. J gave up 4 bases and V 5 bases, and 6 bases lay outside the gene matches. This CDR3 is 14 amino acids long. The germline V gene has CDR1 MNHEY and CDR2 SMNVEV (reference sequence). Here the CDR3 reads CASSDTGGSYGYTF. CDR3 DNA sequence: TGTGCCAGCAGTGATACAGGGGGAAGCTATGGCTACACCTTC.

The V call is TRBV6-5, the J call TRBJ2-1; 9 bases agree with TRBD1. The CDR3 extends over 14 amino acids. The germline V gene has CDR1 MNHEY and CDR2 SVGAGI. The ends lost 9 bases at V and 6 bases at J; junction bases unmatched: 9. The CDR3 DNA reads TGTGCCAGTATGGGCCGGGGACAGGGCAATGAGCAGTTCTTC. Its protein is CASMGRGQGNEQFF.

V is TRBV5-4 and J is TRBJ2-7; D is perhaps TRBD2 (5 bases). CDR1 SGHNT and CDR2 YYREEE come from the germline V gene (reference sequence). V was trimmed by 0 bases and J by 5 bases, leaving 9 bases between them. The CDR3 is 13 amino acids. The CDR3 protein is CASSLGSSNEQYF. The CDR3 DNA reads TGTGCCAGCAGCTTGGGGTCTAGCAACGAGCAGTACTTC.